Given below is one T cell receptor beta chain in context. Produced via immunoSEQ multiplex PCR; TCRdb's table is partial and in-frame only. The repertoire holds some 100,000 clones, with approximately 88% as singletons. Trimming took 3 bases from V and 2 from J; bases not matched to a gene: 6. The CDR3 runs 17 residues. In germline, CDR1 is SGDLS, CDR2 YYNGEE. Sample time point: pretreatment peripheral blood. Urothelial carcinoma affected the patients, and it was locally advanced or metastatic. These data are taken from a study of PD-L1 blockade in urothelial cancer. Overall study context: Study patients had been treated with 0 to 3 previous chemotherapy regimens. Blood yielded a median of about 140,000 T cells per sample.

The receptor was isolated from a woman older than 75 with urothelial cancer. The genes are TRBV9 and TRBJ2-7; 15 bases match TRBD2. This sample comprised PBMCs, obtained around atezolizumab (anti-PD-L1) treatment. CDR3 region: CASSDGTSGRRTYEQYF. In DNA form, the CDR3 reads TGTGCCAGCAGCGACGGGACTAGCGGGAGGAGGACCTACGAGCAGTACTTC.